The 8 T cell receptor delta chains given below trace back to one sample, sequenced in a study of gammadelta T cells in human blood. TCRdb reran clone calling via CATT on the RT-PCR reads. The sample has over a thousand delta-chain clones, 28% seen once. Specimen: Vgamma9Vdelta2 gamma-delta T cells from adult blood. The receptors come from a human donor.

This clone occurred a few times. V and J are TRDV2 and TRDJ1, with TRDD3 matching 7 bases. The CDR3 consists of 20 residues. CDR1 and CDR2 (germline): GEAIGNYY, EKD. V lost 0 bases to trimming and J lost 4 bases; unmatched junction nucleotides: 22. The CDR3 DNA sequence: TGTGCCTGTGACACCGTAGGGGGGGATGTACTTAGGGGGATTCACGATAAACTCATCTTT. Its protein product is CACDTVGGDVLRGIHDKLIF.

In its sample, this clone was seen a few times. This may stem from a read error, because a much larger clone lies one nucleotide away. The chain couples TRDV2 to TRDJ1; 13 bases match TRDD3. TCRdb leaves out the J gene; it was filled in here by matching the DNA to germline. V lost 0 bases and J lost 5; bases outside the gene matches: 11. Germline CDR1 GEAIGNYY, CDR2 EKD. This CDR3 is 18 amino acids long. The CDR3 spells CACDTVGLGDTRVDKLIF. As DNA, the CDR3 is TGTGCCTGTGACACCGTGGGACTGGGGGATACGCGGGTTGATAAACTCATCTTT.

With regard to this clone: This sample also contains other DNA sequences that code for the same CDR3. This chain connects TRDV2 to TRDJ1; 12 bases align to TRDD3. Germline trimming cut 0 bases from V and 0 bases from J; bases unmatched to any gene: 19. Germline loops: CDR1 GEAIGNYY, CDR2 EKD. The CDR3 consists of 22 residues. The CDR3 DNA follows: TGTGCCTGTGACACCGTGCTACTGGGGGATACCCTTCCACAAAAGTACACCGATAAACTCATCTTT. Translation: CACDTVLLGDTLPQKYTDKLIF.

This clone has only one observation. A far more abundant clone sits one base away, making this likely a read error. The V gene is TRDV2, the J gene TRDJ1; 11 bases map to TRDD3. In the absence of a J gene in TCRdb, the DNA was matched to germline to assign it here. The CDR3 is 15 residues long. Germline trimming cut 4 bases from V and 5 bases from J; bases unmatched to any gene: 8. Germline CDR1 GEAIGNYY, CDR2 EKD. The DNA for the CDR3 is TGTGCCTGTGATGGACTGGGGGATAGAGATGATAAACTCATCTTT. This sequence encodes CACDGLGDRDDKLIF.

In this sample, this clone is medium-sized. A much larger clone is a single base away; this may be a read error. The sample contains more than one DNA sequence encoding this CDR3. V and J are TRDV2 and TRDJ3, with D maybe TRDD3 (6 bases). The length of the CDR3 is 19 residues. Germline V CDR1 and CDR2: GEAIGNYY, EKD. The CDR3 nucleotides are TGTGCCTGTGACACCGTAGGAGGAGGCCTGGGGTCAGACACTCGACAGATGTTTTTC. It specifies CACDTVGGGLGSDTRQMFF.

This clone was seen a few times. A read error may account for a junction end that differs from germline. V gene TRDV2 combines with J gene TRDJ1; 8 bases line up with TRDD3. Looked up from germline, CDR1 is GEAIGNYY and CDR2 is EKD. The CDR3 runs to 19 residues. The CDR3 DNA is TGTGCCTGTGACACTGTACTGGGGATACCGTCGAGGTACACCGATAAACGCATCTTT. It codes for CACDTVLGIPSRYTDKRIF.

By proportion, this clone is medium-sized (0.01 to 0.1%). The J gene is TRDJ1, the V gene TRDV2; maybe TRDD3 (6 bases). The CDR3 consists of 14 residues. Per the germline V gene, CDR1 is GEAIGNYY and CDR2 is EKD. V lost 3 bases to trimming and J lost 5 bases, with 15 bases between them. Here the CDR3 reads CACDPVTGEDKLIF. The DNA of the CDR3 is TGTGCCTGTGACCCTGTTACGGGGGAGGATAAACTCATCTTT.

With regard to this clone: This is likely an artifact of a read error, given a far larger clone one base away. This sequence joins TRDV2 and TRDJ3, with 8 nucleotides matching TRDD3. The CDR3 is 15 residues long. CDR1 and CDR2 from the germline V gene are GEAIGNYY and EKD. J lost 12 bases, V lost 0 bases, and 6 bases had no gene match. CDR3 nucleotides: TGTGCCTGTGACACCGCTGGGGGAACCAACCGACAGATGTTTTTC. This gives the protein CACDTAGGTNRQMFF.